This TCR beta chain was found in a study of cytomegalovirus exposure and HLA in healthy donors. This CDR3 spans 17 amino acids. The germline gives CDR1 SGDLS, CDR2 YYNGEE. The germline V and J ends were trimmed by 1 base and 0 bases, with 13 bases remaining between them. The PCR used 60 Vbeta and 13 Jbeta primers. The protocol was immunoSEQ multiplex PCR, while the TCRdb copy is restricted to in-frame clones and leaves out a portion. The repertoire has approximately 120,000 clones, around 82% of them found once; the top ten carry 3.6%. The sample consisted of PBMCs. The sequence was obtained from a man between 40 and 49 years old in good health and CMV-seronegative. The chain employs TRBV9 and TRBJ2-2, with D possibly TRBD1 on 6 matching bases. Here the CDR3 DNA reads TGTGCCAGCAGCGTACCCCTTGAGGGGGCGAACACCGGGGAGCTGTTTTTT. It specifies CASSVPLEGANTGELFF. The whole variable domain, remainder taken from reference TRBV9 and TRBJ2-2, is DSGVTQTPKHLITATGQRVTLRCSPRSGDLSVYWYQQSLDQGLQFLIQYYNGEERAKGNILERFSAQQFPDLHSELNLSSLELGDSALYFCASSVPLEGANTGELFFGEGSRLTVL.